This T cell receptor (beta chain) emerged from a study of OX40 agonist ivuxolimab in advanced cancers. Germline V CDR1 and CDR2: SGHRS, YFSETQ. The CDR3 totals 17 residues. The V segment lost 1 base and the J segment 0 bases; nucleotides outside the gene matches: 9. TCRdb's copy holds only in-frame clones and misses some; the assay was immunoSEQ multiplex PCR. Here the sample spans about 54,000 clones, 84% being singletons. The sequencing used CD4+ or CD8+ T cells sorted from blood, collected in a trial of the OX40 agonist ivuxolimab. This clonotype was obtained from an adult with an advanced solid tumor such as melanoma, head and neck, liver or kidney cancer. The V call is TRBV5-1, the J call TRBJ1-1; the match to TRBD1 covers 7 bases. CDR3 coding DNA: TGCGCCAGCAGCTTGAAGGGCAGGGGGTTAATGAACACTGAAGCTTTCTTT. It encodes CASSLKGRGLMNTEAFF.